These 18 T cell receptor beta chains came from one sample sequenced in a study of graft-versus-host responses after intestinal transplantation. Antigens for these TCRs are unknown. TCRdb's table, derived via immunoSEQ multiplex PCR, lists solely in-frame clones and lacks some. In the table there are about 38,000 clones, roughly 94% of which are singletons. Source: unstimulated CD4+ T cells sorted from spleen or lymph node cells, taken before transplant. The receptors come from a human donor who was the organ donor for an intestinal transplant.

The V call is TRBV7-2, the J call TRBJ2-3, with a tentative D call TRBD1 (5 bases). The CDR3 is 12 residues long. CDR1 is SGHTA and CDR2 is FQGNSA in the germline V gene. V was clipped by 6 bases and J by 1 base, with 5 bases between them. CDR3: CASRQGTDTQYF. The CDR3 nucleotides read TGTGCCAGCAGACAGGGCACAGATACGCAGTATTTT.

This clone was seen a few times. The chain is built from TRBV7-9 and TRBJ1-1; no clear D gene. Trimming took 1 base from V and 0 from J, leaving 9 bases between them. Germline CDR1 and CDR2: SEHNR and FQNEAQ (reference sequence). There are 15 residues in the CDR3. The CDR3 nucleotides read TGTGCCAGCAGCTTAGACCGGGCTTTGAACACTGAAGCTTTCTTT. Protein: CASSLDRALNTEAFF.

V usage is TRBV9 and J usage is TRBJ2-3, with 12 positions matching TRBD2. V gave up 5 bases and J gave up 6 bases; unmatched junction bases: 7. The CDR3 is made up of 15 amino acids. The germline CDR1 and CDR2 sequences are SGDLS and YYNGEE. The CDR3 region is CASSKGLAGRDTQYF. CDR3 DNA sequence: TGTGCCAGCAGTAAAGGACTAGCGGGGAGGGATACGCAGTATTTT.

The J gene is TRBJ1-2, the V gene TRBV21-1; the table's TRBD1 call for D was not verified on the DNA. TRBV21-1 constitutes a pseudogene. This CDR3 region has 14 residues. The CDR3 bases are TGTGCCAGCACCACCAGGGGGCCTGGCTATGGCTACACCTTC. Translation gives CASTTRGPGYGYTF.

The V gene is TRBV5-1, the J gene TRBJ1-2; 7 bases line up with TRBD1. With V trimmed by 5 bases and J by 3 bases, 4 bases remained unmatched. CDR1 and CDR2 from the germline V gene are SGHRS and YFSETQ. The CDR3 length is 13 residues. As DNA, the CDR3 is TGCGCCAGCAGATTAGGACAGGACTATGGCTACACCTTC. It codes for CASRLGQDYGYTF.

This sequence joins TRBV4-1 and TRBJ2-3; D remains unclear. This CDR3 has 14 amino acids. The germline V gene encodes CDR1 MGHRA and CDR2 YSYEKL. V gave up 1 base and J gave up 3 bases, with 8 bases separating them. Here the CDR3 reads CASSQVKGTDTQYF. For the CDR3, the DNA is TGCGCCAGCAGCCAAGTCAAGGGTACAGATACGCAGTATTTT.

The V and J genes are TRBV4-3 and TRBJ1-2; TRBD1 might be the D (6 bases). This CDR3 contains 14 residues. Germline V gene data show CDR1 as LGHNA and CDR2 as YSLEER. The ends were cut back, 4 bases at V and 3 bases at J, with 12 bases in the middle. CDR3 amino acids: CASSPQGWDYGYTF. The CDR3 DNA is TGCGCCAGCAGCCCCCAGGGGTGGGACTATGGCTACACCTTC.

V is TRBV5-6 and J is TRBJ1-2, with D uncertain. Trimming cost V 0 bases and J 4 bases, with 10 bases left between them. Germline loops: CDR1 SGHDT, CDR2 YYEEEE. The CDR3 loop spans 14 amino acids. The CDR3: CASSLDPLGYGYTF. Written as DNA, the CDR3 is TGTGCCAGCAGCTTGGATCCATTAGGCTATGGCTACACCTTC.

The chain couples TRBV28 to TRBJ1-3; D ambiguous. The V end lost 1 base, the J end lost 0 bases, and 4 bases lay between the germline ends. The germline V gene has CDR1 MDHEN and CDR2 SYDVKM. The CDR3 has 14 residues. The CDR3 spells CASSLYGSGNTIYF. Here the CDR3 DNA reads TGTGCCAGCAGTTTATATGGCTCTGGAAACACCATATATTTT.

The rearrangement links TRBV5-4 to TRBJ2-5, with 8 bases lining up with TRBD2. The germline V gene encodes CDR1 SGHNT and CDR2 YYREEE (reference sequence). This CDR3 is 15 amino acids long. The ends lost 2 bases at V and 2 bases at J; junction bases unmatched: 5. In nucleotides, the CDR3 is TGTGCCAGCAGCTTTTCGGGGGGGCTTCAAGAGACCCAGTACTTC. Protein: CASSFSGGLQETQYF. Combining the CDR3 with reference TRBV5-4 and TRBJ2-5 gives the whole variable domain ETGVTQSPTHLIKTRGQQVTLRCSSQSGHNTVSWYQQALGQGPQFIFQYYREEENGRGNFPPRFSGLQFPNYSSELNVNALELDDSALYLCASSFSGGLQETQYFGPGTRLLVL.

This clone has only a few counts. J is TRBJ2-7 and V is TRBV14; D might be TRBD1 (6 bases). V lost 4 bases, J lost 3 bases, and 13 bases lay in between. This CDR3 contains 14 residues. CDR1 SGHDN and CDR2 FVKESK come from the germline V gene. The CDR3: CASSPPGHLYEQYF. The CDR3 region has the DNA TGTGCCAGCAGCCCTCCGGGACACCTCTACGAGCAGTACTTC.

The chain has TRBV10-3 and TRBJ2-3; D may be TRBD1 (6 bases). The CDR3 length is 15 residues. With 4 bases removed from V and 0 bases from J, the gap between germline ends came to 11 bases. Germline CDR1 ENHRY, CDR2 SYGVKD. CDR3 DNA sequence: TGTGCCATCAGTGGACAGGCCACTAGCACAGATACGCAGTATTTT. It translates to CAISGQATSTDTQYF.

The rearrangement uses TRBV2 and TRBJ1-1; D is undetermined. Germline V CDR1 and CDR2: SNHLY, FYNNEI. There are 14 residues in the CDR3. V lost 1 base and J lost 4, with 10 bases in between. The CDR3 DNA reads TGTGCCAGCAGTGAAGGGCTCCCACTCACTGAAGCTTTCTTT. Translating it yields CASSEGLPLTEAFF.

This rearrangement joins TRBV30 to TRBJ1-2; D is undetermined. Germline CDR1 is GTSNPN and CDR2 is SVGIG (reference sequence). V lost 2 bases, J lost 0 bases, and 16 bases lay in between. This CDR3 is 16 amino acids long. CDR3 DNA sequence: TGTGCCTGGAGTTCTGTACGCAGGCAAGCTAACTATGGCTACACCTTC. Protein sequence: CAWSSVRRQANYGYTF. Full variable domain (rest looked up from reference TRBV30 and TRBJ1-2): SQTIHQWPATLVQPVGSPLSLECTVEGTSNPNLYWYRQAAGRGLQLLFYSVGIGQISSEVPQNLSASRPQDRQFILSSKKLLLSDSGFYLCAWSSVRRQANYGYTFGSGTRLTVV.

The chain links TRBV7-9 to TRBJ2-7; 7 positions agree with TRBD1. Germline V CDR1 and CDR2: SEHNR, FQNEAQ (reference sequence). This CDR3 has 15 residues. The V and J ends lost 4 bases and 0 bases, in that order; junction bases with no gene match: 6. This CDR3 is CASSSQGVISYEQYF. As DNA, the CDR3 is TGTGCCAGCAGCTCGCAGGGGGTCATCTCCTACGAGCAGTACTTC.

This CDR3 is CASSVPRGQALTGELFF. The CDR3 bases are TGTGCCAGCAGCGTACCCCGAGGCCAGGCGCTAACCGGGGAGCTGTTTTTT. The rearrangement links TRBV7-2 to TRBJ2-2, with no clear D. V lost 5 bases to trimming and J lost 5 bases, with 21 bases between them. The CDR3 has 17 residues. Germline V gene sequence: CDR1 SGHTA, CDR2 FQGNSA.

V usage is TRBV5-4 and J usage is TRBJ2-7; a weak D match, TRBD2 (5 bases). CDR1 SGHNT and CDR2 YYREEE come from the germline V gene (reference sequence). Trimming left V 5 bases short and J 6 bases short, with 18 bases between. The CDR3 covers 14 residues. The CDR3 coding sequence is TGTGCCAGCAGGCCGACCCCACTAGGTGCCGAGCAGTACTTC. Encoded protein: CASRPTPLGAEQYF. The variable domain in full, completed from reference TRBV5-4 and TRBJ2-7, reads ETGVTQSPTHLIKTRGQQVTLRCSSQSGHNTVSWYQQALGQGPQFIFQYYREEENGRGNFPPRFSGLQFPNYSSELNVNALELDDSALYLCASRPTPLGAEQYFGPGTRLTVT.

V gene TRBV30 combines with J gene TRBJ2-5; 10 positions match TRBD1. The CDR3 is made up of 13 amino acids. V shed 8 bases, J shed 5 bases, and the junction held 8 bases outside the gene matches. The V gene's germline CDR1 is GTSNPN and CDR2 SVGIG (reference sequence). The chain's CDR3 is CALGGTGEETQYF. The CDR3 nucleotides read TGTGCCCTGGGAGGGACAGGGGAGGAGACCCAGTACTTC.